This passage covers 9 T cell receptor beta chains from one sample sequenced in a study of glioma-infiltrating T cells. TCR alpha and beta CDR3 regions were amplified from RNA using iRepertoire nested multiplex PCR. From the multiplex PCR reads, TCRdb called clonotypes with MiXCR, one entry per CDR3 protein. The sample includes around 350,000 distinct CDR3 sequences, approximately 42% seen only once; the top ten take about 12%. The sequencing sample was made of glioma tissue, nonneoplastic brain tissue, or PBMCs (not recorded which). Source of these receptors: a human donor with low-grade glioma or glioblastoma, undergoing nonglioma brain surgery, or in good health (not recorded which).

This clonotype occurred once. V usage is TRBV20-1 and J usage is TRBJ1-3; 8 nucleotides agree with TRBD1. Germline CDR1 reads DFQATT; CDR2 reads SNEGSKA (reference sequence). With V trimmed by 6 bases and J by 0 bases, 4 bases remained unmatched. CDR3 size: 14 residues. CDR3 sequence reads: CSARTGISGNTIYF. The CDR3 nucleotides read TGCAGTGCCAGGACAGGGATCTCTGGAAACACCATATATTTT.

This clonotype occurred a few times. This rearrangement joins TRBV2 to TRBJ1-1; D is undetermined. CDR1 is SNHLY and CDR2 is FYNNEI in the germline V gene. The CDR3 sequence is 13 residues long. With 3 bases removed from V and 4 bases from J, the gap between germline ends came to 9 bases. In nucleotides, the CDR3 is TGTGCCAGCAGTGATCAGGCCCGCACTGAAGCTTTCTTT. Translation: CASSDQARTEAFF.

The chain uses TRBV4-1 and TRBJ2-7; tentative D call: TRBD1 (6 bases). The DNA end lines up better with TRBJ2-1; the J call may be wrong. In germline, CDR1 is MGHRA, CDR2 YSYEKL. The CDR3 spans 14 residues. Written as DNA, the CDR3 is TGCGCCAGCAGCCCGGGACAAGCGTTCAATGAGCAGTTCTTC. Residues: CASSPGQAFNEQFF.

This chain uses TRBV19 with TRBJ2-7; D gene unclear. Germline V gene sequence: CDR1 LNHDA, CDR2 SQIVND (reference sequence). CDR3 size: 11 residues. Trimming removed 5 bases from V and 7 bases from J, with 9 bases in between. CDR3 nucleotide sequence: TGTGCCAGTAGTTCCGCGAAGGAGCAGTACTTC. This encodes CASSSAKEQYF.

This clonotype was found many times. This chain links TRBV6-1 with TRBJ2-5; the D gene could be TRBD1 or TRBD2 (6 bases each). Trimming left V 1 base short and J 6 bases short, with 15 bases between. Germline lookup yields CDR1 MNHNS and CDR2 SASEGT. CDR3 length: 15 residues. The DNA of the CDR3 is TGTGCCAGCAGTGAAGGGTGGGGGGCTGGGAAGACCCAGTACTTC. Amino acids: CASSEGWGAGKTQYF.

Notes on this clonotype: Mismatch with germline at one junction end may stem from a read error. The V gene is TRBV10-3, the J gene TRBJ1-1, with no clear D. The CDR3 is 12 amino acids. CDR1 is ENHRY and CDR2 is SYGVKD in the germline V gene. This CDR3 reads CAISKSNTEAFF. The CDR3 coding sequence is TGTGCCATCAGTAAGTCGAACACTGAAGCTTTCTTT.

This clonotype was seen a few times. The CDR3 nucleotides are TGTGCCAGCAGTTCACTCGGGGCAGGGCTGAATGGCTACACCTTC. It specifies CASSSLGAGLNGYTF. The chain uses TRBV28 and TRBJ1-2; maybe TRBD1 (5 bases). V was shortened by 4 bases and J by 6 bases, with 18 bases between the two germline ends. There are 15 residues in the CDR3. Germline CDR1 reads MDHEN; CDR2 reads SYDVKM.

This clonotype was counted many times. The chain employs TRBV28 and TRBJ2-3; TRBD2 agrees at 12 bases. CDR3 size: 16 residues. V was pared by 4 bases and J by 2 bases, with 4 bases of the junction left unmatched. Germline V gene sequence: CDR1 MDHEN, CDR2 SYDVKM. The CDR3, as DNA: TGTGCCAGCAGTTCCGGACTAGCGGGACACACAGATACGCAGTATTTT. Encoded protein: CASSSGLAGHTDTQYF.

This rearrangement joins TRBV19 to TRBJ2-7; D is unclear. The V gene's germline CDR1 is LNHDA and CDR2 SQIVND (reference sequence). Trimming shortened V by 1 base and J by 7 bases, and 11 bases separated the two germline ends. The CDR3 extends over 13 amino acids. In nucleotides, the CDR3 is TGTGCCAGTAGTATAGCACGGGTCAATGAGCAGTACTTC. Protein: CASSIARVNEQYF.